Listed below are T cell receptor beta chains from one sample, sequenced in a study of Graves' ophthalmopathy and Graves' hyperthyroidism. TCRdb used MiXCR to reprocess the multiplex PCR reads, holding one entry per CDR3 protein. There are 740,000 or so distinct CDR3 sequences in the sample; 40% occur only once, and about 40% lies in the top ten. Sequencing was performed on peripheral blood. All receptors derive from an adult man with Graves' ophthalmopathy. CDR3s include the opening cysteine and the closing phenylalanine or tryptophan. The order of the fields is J gene, V gene, CDR3 protein.

J: TRBJ1-1
V: TRBV2
CDR3: CASTKGINTEAFF

J: TRBJ2-2
V: TRBV7-9
CDR3: CASSAVGERMTGELFF

J: TRBJ1-2
V: TRBV25-1
CDR3: CASRARTVKGYTF

J: TRBJ2-5
V: TRBV6-1
CDR3: CASSEWGTSGGAQYF

J: TRBJ2-7
V: TRBV10-3
CDR3: CAISAVDRGRGEQYF

J: TRBJ1-5
V: TRBV7-2
CDR3: CASSEVGFGNQPQHF

J: TRBJ1-2
V: TRBV7-2
CDR3: CASSNLGGYTF

J: TRBJ1-2
V: TRBV2
CDR3: CASHGQGSNYGYTF

J: TRBJ1-5
V: TRBV19
CDR3: CASSTSSRGRFNQPQHF

J: TRBJ2-7
V: TRBV7-9
CDR3: CTSSASYRGGEQYF

J: TRBJ2-7
V: TRBV5-6
CDR3: CATRSSSYEQYF

J: TRBJ2-7
V: TRBV20-1
CDR3: CSATPFGREFYEQYF

J: TRBJ1-2
V: TRBV29-1
CDR3: CSLTDPRLYGYTF

J: TRBJ2-7
V: TRBV29-1
CDR3: CSVGGLAGSYEQYF

J: .
V: TRBV29-1
CDR3: CSVAHTSGGSDEQFF

J: TRBJ2-2
V: TRBV29-1
CDR3: CSVARETNTGELFF

J: TRBJ2-7
V: TRBV2
CDR3: CASSLMGLHYEQYF

J: TRBJ1-1
V: TRBV11-1
CDR3: CASSGPGQGPNEAFF

J: TRBJ2-7
V: TRBV7-2
CDR3: CASSLGGSYGQYF

J: TRBJ2-7
V: TRBV20-1
CDR3: CSARDGGREQYF

J: TRBJ1-5
V: TRBV24-1
CDR3: CASSYSYAGNQPQHF

J: TRBJ1-2
V: TRBV29-1
CDR3: CSVDYGGGGGYTF

J: TRBJ1-2
V: TRBV29-1
CDR3: CSAITGTVNYGYTF

J: TRBJ1-1
V: TRBV2
CDR3: CASRRGQGNTEAFF

J: TRBJ1-6
V: TRBV7-9
CDR3: CASDRDNSPLHF

J: TRBJ2-5
V: TRBV5-1
CDR3: CASSLLVFETQYF

J: TRBJ1-4
V: TRBV12-3/TRBV12-4
CDR3: CASSLWQGEEKLFF

J: TRBJ1-2
V: TRBV11-3
CDR3: CASSGGTGGIYGYTF

J: TRBJ2-2
V: TRBV7-9
CDR3: CASSFLVGQLFF

J: TRBJ1-5
V: TRBV7-2
CDR3: CASSPRTGRNQPQHF

J: TRBJ2-7
V: TRBV6-1
CDR3: CASSGNNRVGYEQYF

J: TRBJ2-7
V: TRBV20-1
CDR3: CSASPGTDEQYF

J: TRBJ2-2
V: TRBV7-9
CDR3: CASRNRGYTGELFF

J: TRBJ2-7
V: TRBV9
CDR3: CASSVAEGPYEQYF

J: TRBJ2-7
V: TRBV7-2
CDR3: CASRGPYEQYF

J: TRBJ2-3
V: TRBV2
CDR3: CASSSNGGGTDTQYF

J: TRBJ2-5
V: TRBV19
CDR3: CASSTDRSQETQYF

J: TRBJ2-7
V: TRBV7-9
CDR3: CASSLQGASYEQYF

J: TRBJ2-7
V: TRBV12-3/TRBV12-4
CDR3: CASSRGQGEQYF

J: TRBJ1-6
V: TRBV7-2
CDR3: CASSLGTGKGSSLHF

J: TRBJ2-7
V: TRBV2
CDR3: CASSTGGAAYEQYF

J: TRBJ2-7
V: TRBV7-2
CDR3: CASSVRGGDRGVEQYF

J: TRBJ2-7
V: TRBV2
CDR3: CASRDRGVGNEQYF

J: TRBJ1-5
V: TRBV15
CDR3: CATSRGDWSQPQHF

J: TRBJ2-7
V: TRBV7-9
CDR3: CASSSDPRSSYEQYF

J: TRBJ1-2
V: TRBV12-3/TRBV12-4
CDR3: CAWSYRGTYGYTF

J: TRBJ1-4
V: TRBV10-2
CDR3: CASSVSTGTPTDGEKLFF

J: TRBJ2-5
V: TRBV19
CDR3: CASSSPGGSNQPQYF

J: TRBJ1-2
V: TRBV4-1
CDR3: CASSHEGTRRPYGYTF